This T cell receptor (beta chain) was sequenced during a study of cytomegalovirus exposure and HLA in healthy donors. Regarding the study as a whole: The classifier reportedly diagnosed cytomegalovirus status with high sensitivity and specificity. Association with HLA alleles at 0.05 false discovery rate was found for around 15,000 TCR beta sequences in a later analysis.

The CDR3 is made up of 17 amino acids. CDR1 and CDR2 from the germline V gene are LNHDA and SQIVND (reference sequence). The V gene end was trimmed by 6 bases and the J gene end by 4 bases; junction bases not matched to a gene: 10. This clone has just a few counts. Its antigen remains unknown. Researchers ran the PCR with 60 Vbeta and 13 Jbeta primers. Clones were read by immunoSEQ multiplex PCR, and TCRdb kept only the in-frame ones, dropping some. In the table there are approximately 110,000 clones, around 70% of which are singletons. The sequence was obtained from a man aged 30-40 years in good health and CMV-seropositive. This chain connects TRBV19 to TRBJ2-6; 9 bases are shared with TRBD1. Specimen: PBMCs. The CDR3 is CASSARQGETGANVLTF. The CDR3, as DNA: TGTGCCAGTAGCGCCCGACAGGGGGAGACGGGGGCCAACGTCCTGACTTTC.